One sample yielded the 20 T cell receptor beta chains listed below, sequenced in a study of CD8+ T cells in alopecia areata. Once RNA had been extracted, it was reverse transcribed into cDNA to act as the sequencing template. Assay used: immunoSEQ multiplex PCR; TCRdb lists only in-frame clones, some missing. The data hold 100,000 to 150,000 clones, with 50% to 60% observed a single time. The sequenced sample was CD4+ T cells sorted from blood, obtained at week 0. The source of these receptors is a human donor with alopecia areata.

This sequence joins TRBV28 and TRBJ1-1; no reliable D call. The CDR3 is 13 amino acids. The V end lost 2 bases, the J end lost 0 bases, and 4 bases lay between the germline ends. Germline V gene data show CDR1 as MDHEN and CDR2 as SYDVKM. The CDR3 sequence is CASSLELNTEAFF. The CDR3 DNA reads TGTGCCAGCAGTTTAGAGTTGAACACTGAAGCTTTCTTT.

The chain couples TRBV7-8 to TRBJ2-1, with D uncertain. Looked up from germline, CDR1 is SGHVS and CDR2 is FQNEAQ. The CDR3 consists of 14 residues. The V gene lost 1 base and the J gene lost 4 bases, with 8 bases spanning the gap. In DNA form, the CDR3 reads TGTGCCAGCAGCTTAGAGAGGATTTACAATGAGCAGTTCTTC. As protein: CASSLERIYNEQFF.

The chain recombines TRBV5-4 with TRBJ1-2; possible D gene TRBD1, 5 bases. The CDR3 consists of 12 residues. The germline gives CDR1 SGHNT, CDR2 YYREEE (reference sequence). Trimming cost V 1 base and J 11 bases, with 12 bases left between them. CDR3 in amino acids: CASSLLGRAYTF. The CDR3 nucleotides are TGTGCCAGCAGCTTGCTGGGCAGGGCATACACCTTC.

The genes are TRBV18 and TRBJ2-2; possible D gene TRBD2, 6 bases. Germline loops: CDR1 KGHSH, CDR2 LQKENI. This CDR3 spans 15 amino acids. V lost 5 bases, J lost 1 base, and 11 bases lay in between. As DNA, the CDR3 is TGTGCCAGCTCAGCCCTAGCGATGAACACCGGGGAGCTGTTTTTT. It specifies CASSALAMNTGELFF.

The chain combines TRBV30 with TRBJ2-3; 8 nucleotides match TRBD2. Trimming took 2 bases from V and 0 from J; bases not matched to a gene: 13. The CDR3 runs to 18 residues. Germline CDR1 GTSNPN, CDR2 SVGIG (reference sequence). CDR3 sequence (DNA): TGTGCCTGGAGTCTGGGCCTAGCGGGCCTCACTAGCACAGATACGCAGTATTTT. It is translated as CAWSLGLAGLTSTDTQYF.

The rearrangement links TRBV19 to TRBJ2-3; TRBD1 matches 9 bases. Germline trimming cut 6 bases from V and 0 bases from J; bases unmatched to any gene: 10. The germline V gene encodes CDR1 LNHDA and CDR2 SQIVND (reference sequence). The CDR3 is 17 residues long. The CDR3: CASRGSGDRVSTDTQYF. DNA of the CDR3: TGTGCCAGTAGAGGATCTGGGGACAGGGTGAGCACAGATACGCAGTATTTT. Based on the CDR3 plus reference TRBV19 and TRBJ2-3, the full variable domain is DGGITQSPKYLFRKEGQNVTLSCEQNLNHDAMYWYRQDPGQGLRLIYYSQIVNDFQKGDIAEGYSVSREKKESFPLTVTSAQKNPTAFYLCASRGSGDRVSTDTQYFGPGTRLTVL.

With respect to this clone: This likely comes from a read error, as the CDR3 has no conserved phenylalanine or tryptophan at its end. The genes are TRBV19 and TRBJ1-2; D possibly corresponds to TRBD1 (5 bases). Per germline, CDR1 LNHDA and CDR2 SQIVND (reference sequence). V was trimmed by 7 bases and J by 5 bases, leaving 14 bases between them. There are 13 residues in the CDR3. This chain's CDR3 is CASNEGFWYGYTL. The CDR3 DNA sequence: TGTGCCAGTAACGAGGGGTTTTGGTATGGCTACACCTTG.

The V gene is TRBV5-1, the J gene TRBJ2-1; a possible D gene is TRBD2 (5 bases). CDR1 is SGHRS and CDR2 is YFSETQ in the germline V gene. Trimming removed 2 bases from V and 0 bases from J, with 9 bases in between. This CDR3 contains 15 residues. CDR3 sequence (DNA): TGCGCCAGCAGCTTCACGGGGAGCTCCTACAATGAGCAGTTCTTC. Translation gives CASSFTGSSYNEQFF.

The rearrangement joins TRBV18 to TRBJ2-3, with D perhaps being TRBD1 or TRBD2 (6 bases each). The V gene's germline CDR1 is KGHSH and CDR2 LQKENI. V was clipped by 3 bases and J by 0 bases, with 13 bases between them. CDR3 length: 16 residues. The CDR3 coding sequence is TGTGCCAGCTCACCCCGGGGGCACTCTAGCACAGATACGCAGTATTTT. This encodes CASSPRGHSSTDTQYF.

This chain links TRBV2 with TRBJ2-7, with D uncertain. The germline V gene has CDR1 SNHLY and CDR2 FYNNEI. The CDR3 is 11 amino acids. Between the trimmed V and J ends, which lost 6 bases and 6 bases, there was a span of 9 bases. CDR3 DNA sequence: TGTGCCAGCAGGACCAGAGGCGAGCAGTACTTC. Translated, it gives CASRTRGEQYF. Full variable domain (remainder filled in from reference TRBV2 and TRBJ2-7): EPEVTQTPSHQVTQMGQEVILRCVPISNHLYFYWYRQILGQKVEFLVSFYNNEISEKSEIFDDQFSVERPDGSNFTLKIRSTKLEDSAMYFCASRTRGEQYFGPGTRLTVT.

J is TRBJ1-5 and V is TRBV18, with a weak D call TRBD1 (6 bases). Trimming shortened V by 2 bases and J by 5 bases, and 13 bases separated the two germline ends. The CDR3 has 15 amino acids. The germline CDR1 and CDR2 sequences are KGHSH and LQKENI. The CDR3, as DNA: TGTGCCAGCTCACCATCAGGGGTTCGAGATCAGCCCCAGCATTTT. The encoded protein is CASSPSGVRDQPQHF.

The chain combines TRBV11-1 with TRBJ2-3; D remains ambiguous. Germline lookup yields CDR1 SGHAT and CDR2 FQDESV (reference sequence). V gave up 7 bases and J gave up 2 bases, with 13 bases separating them. The CDR3 runs to 14 residues. For the CDR3, the DNA is TGTGCCAGCAAGGAGAGGTCGCACACAGATACGCAGTATTTT. Translation gives CASKERSHTDTQYF.

The chain recombines TRBV2 with TRBJ2-3; the match to TRBD1 covers 7 bases. CDR1 and CDR2 from the germline V gene are SNHLY and FYNNEI. The CDR3 is 15 amino acids. Trimming removed 4 bases from V and 2 bases from J; junction bases left unmatched: 6. As DNA, the CDR3 is TGTGCCAGCAGTGTAACGGGACAGACCACAGATACGCAGTATTTT. Its protein is CASSVTGQTTDTQYF.

V usage is TRBV7-2 and J usage is TRBJ2-3, with TRBD1 matching over 8 bases. The CDR3 contains 14 residues. Unmatched junction bases numbered 6, after V lost 6 bases and J lost 4 bases. Germline CDR1 and CDR2: SGHTA and FQGNSA. CDR3 residues: CASSADRAADTQYF. As DNA, the CDR3 is TGTGCCAGCAGTGCGGACAGGGCGGCAGATACGCAGTATTTT.

The V call is TRBV6-5, the J call TRBJ2-5, with 10 bases fitting TRBD1. CDR1 is MNHEY and CDR2 is SVGAGI in the germline V gene. V lost 2 bases, J lost 7 bases, and 7 bases stayed unmatched. The CDR3 runs 15 residues. CDR3 sequence (DNA): TGTGCCAGCAGTTACCGCGGGACAGGGGTAGGGACCCAGTACTTC. It encodes CASSYRGTGVGTQYF.

The J gene is TRBJ1-6, the V gene TRBV4-2, with D tentatively TRBD1 (5 bases). Trimming stripped 3 bases from V and 10 bases from J, with 19 bases between. The CDR3 totals 16 residues. Germline assignment: CDR1 LGHNA and CDR2 YNFKEQ. This chain's CDR3 is CASSQPNGQGESPLHF. The CDR3 DNA reads as TGTGCCAGCAGCCAGCCCAATGGCCAGGGAGAGTCACCCCTCCACTTT.

This clone was seen a single time. The rearrangement uses TRBV7-8 and TRBJ1-5; the D gene is possibly TRBD1 (6 bases). Deletions cut 5 bases from V and 1 base from J, with 18 bases between. Germline V gene sequence: CDR1 SGHVS, CDR2 FQNEAQ. The length of the CDR3 is 17 residues. CDR3 sequence (DNA): TGTGCCAGCAGCCCAAAACGAACAGGGATAAGCAATCAGCCCCAGCATTTT. Its protein product is CASSPKRTGISNQPQHF.

This CDR3 is CASSSFRQRGAVETQYF. CDR3 coding DNA: TGCGCCAGCAGCTCCTTTCGTCAGCGGGGGGCCGTAGAGACCCAGTACTTC. The gene calls are TRBV5-1 and TRBJ2-5; 9 bases align to TRBD2. The CDR3 spans 17 residues. J was trimmed by 4 bases and V by 3 bases; bases with no gene match: 13. In germline, CDR1 is SGHRS, CDR2 YFSETQ.

This clone occurred a few times. V usage is TRBV4-3 and J usage is TRBJ2-3; TRBD2 matches 14 bases. This CDR3 contains 19 residues. Trimming removed 0 bases from V and 5 bases from J; junction bases left unmatched: 10. Per germline, CDR1 LGHNA and CDR2 YSLEER. CDR3 in amino acids: CASSQDPVGTSGRQDTQYF. CDR3 nucleotide sequence: TGCGCCAGCAGCCAAGATCCGGTCGGGACTAGCGGGAGACAAGATACGCAGTATTTT.

This clone was recorded a few times. The chain has TRBV5-6 and TRBJ1-1, with D possibly TRBD1 on 6 matching bases. The V end lost 3 bases, the J end lost 0 bases, and 12 bases lay between the germline ends. The germline CDR1 and CDR2 sequences are SGHDT and YYEEEE. CDR3 size: 15 residues. The CDR3 nucleotides are TGTGCCAGCAGCTCCTCCGGACAGCTGAACACTGAAGCTTTCTTT. Its protein product is CASSSSGQLNTEAFF.